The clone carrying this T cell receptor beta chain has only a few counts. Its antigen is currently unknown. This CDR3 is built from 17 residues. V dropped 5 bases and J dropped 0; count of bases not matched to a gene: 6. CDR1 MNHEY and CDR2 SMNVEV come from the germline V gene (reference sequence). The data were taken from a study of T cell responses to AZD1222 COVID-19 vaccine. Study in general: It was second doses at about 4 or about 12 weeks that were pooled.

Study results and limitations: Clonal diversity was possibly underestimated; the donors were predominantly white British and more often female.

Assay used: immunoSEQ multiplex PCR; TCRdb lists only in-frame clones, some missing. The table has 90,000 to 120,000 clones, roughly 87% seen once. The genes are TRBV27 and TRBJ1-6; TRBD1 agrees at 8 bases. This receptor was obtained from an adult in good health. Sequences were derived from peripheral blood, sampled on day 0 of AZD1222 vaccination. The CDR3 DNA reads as TGTGCCAGCAGTCCGAGGACAGGGTACTCCTATAATTCACCCCTCCACTTT. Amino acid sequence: CASSPRTGYSYNSPLHF.